This TCR beta chain is drawn from a study of Ad26.COV2.S vaccination and SARS-CoV-2 variants. The germline V and J ends were trimmed by 3 bases and 1 base, with 10 bases remaining between them. The CDR3 has 15 residues. Germline loops: CDR1 LNHDA, CDR2 SQIVND (reference sequence). Stated treatment: around 19 received Ad26.COV2.S at low or high dose, single or two shots; several received placebo; per-sample allocation not given. Each sample was drawn 63 days after the first injection (of vaccine or placebo). The data were produced by immunoSEQ multiplex PCR, yet TCRdb's version contains in-frame clones alone and is incomplete. Counted here are about half a million clones, 89% occurring once; the ten biggest clones make up 1.5% to 2%.

The V gene is TRBV19, the J gene TRBJ1-5; D is possibly TRBD1 (5 bases). The material sequenced was peripheral blood, taken in a trial of Ad26.COV2.S vaccine versus placebo. The receptor's source is a person aged 18-60 years who received the Ad26.COV2.S COVID-19 vaccine or a placebo. The DNA for the CDR3 is TGTGCCAGTAGTATCTCGACAGCAAGCAATCAGCCCCAGCATTTT. Translating it yields CASSISTASNQPQHF.